A selection of T cell receptor beta chains follows, all from one sample in a study of CXCR3-negative and CXCR3-positive naive CD8 T cells. TCRdb reanalyzed the 5' RACE reads and collapses them to one entry per CDR3 protein, without DNA. This listing includes over 150,000 distinct CDR3 sequences. Specimen: naive CXCR3+ CD8+ T cells from blood. The source is a human donor in good health. Some clones in this sample may be carry-over from other donors' samples. Both conserved end residues are part of each CDR3.

j_gene,v_gene,CDR3aa
TRBJ1-6,TRBV5-6,CASSFPGQGNSPLHF
TRBJ2-7,TRBV7-8,CASNPTSGGHEQYF
TRBJ2-3,TRBV27,CASTSTDTQYF
TRBJ2-3,TRBV28,CASTVDVADTQYF
TRBJ2-1,TRBV5-6,CASSFGAGGVSEQFF
TRBJ1-1,TRBV7-9,CASSLLAPEAFF
TRBJ2-1,TRBV7-3,CASSPRGGESYNEQFF
TRBJ2-1,TRBV7-8,CASSPVGGSSYNEQFF
TRBJ2-7,TRBV3-1,CASKPTTSSEPYEQYF
TRBJ2-7,TRBV29-1,CSVERPGSPYEQYF
TRBJ2-2,TRBV5-6,CANKQGSGELFF
TRBJ2-2,TRBV20-1,CSAREGESGELFF
TRBJ1-2,TRBV7-9,CASSSQGTPGKGYTF
TRBJ1-6,TRBV20-1,CSARGAGTGTSPLHF
TRBJ2-2,TRBV4-2,CASSQDMRGGSGELFF
TRBJ2-1,TRBV7-2,CASSFGPGANEQFF
TRBJ2-3,TRBV5-4,CASSSGGGALSTDTQYF
TRBJ2-3,TRBV6-6,CASSYSPLAISTDTQYF
TRBJ2-1,TRBV9,CASSVATASEQFF
TRBJ2-3,TRBV5-1,CASSPWGGGEGADTQYF
TRBJ2-1,TRBV5-1,CASSLALAGGFNEQFF
TRBJ2-7,TRBV19,CASSTSSSYEQYF
TRBJ2-1,TRBV20-1,CSAGDRGSYNEQFF
TRBJ2-1,TRBV7-9,CASSSGGGLDEQFF
TRBJ2-1,TRBV29-1,CSGQLSSYNEQFF
TRBJ2-1,TRBV12-3/TRBV12-4,CASSFTQGGPLNEQFF
TRBJ2-7,TRBV20-1,CSARNFLAGGPYEQYF
TRBJ2-1,TRBV23-1,CASSLRGPAAVNEQFF
TRBJ1-2,TRBV29-1,CSVDGDNYGYTF